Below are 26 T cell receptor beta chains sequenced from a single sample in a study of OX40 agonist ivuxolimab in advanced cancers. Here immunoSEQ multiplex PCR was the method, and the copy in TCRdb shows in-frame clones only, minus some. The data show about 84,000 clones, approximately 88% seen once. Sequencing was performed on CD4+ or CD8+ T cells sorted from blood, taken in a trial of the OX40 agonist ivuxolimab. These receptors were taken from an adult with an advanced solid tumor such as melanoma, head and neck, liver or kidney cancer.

The CDR3 DNA is TGTGCCACCAGCGATCGGACGGGCCCAGATACGCAGTATTTT. Translating gives CATSDRTGPDTQYF. J is TRBJ2-3 and V is TRBV15; no clear D gene. This CDR3 is built from 14 residues. The V gene lost 5 bases and the J gene lost 4 bases, with 13 bases spanning the gap. The germline V gene encodes CDR1 LNHNV and CDR2 YYDKDF (reference sequence).

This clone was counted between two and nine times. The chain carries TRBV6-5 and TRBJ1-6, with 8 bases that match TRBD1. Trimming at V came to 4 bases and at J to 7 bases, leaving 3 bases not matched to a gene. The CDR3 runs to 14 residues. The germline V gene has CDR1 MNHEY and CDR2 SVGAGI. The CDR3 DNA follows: TGTGCCAGCAGTTCGACAGGGGACAATTCACCCCTCCACTTT. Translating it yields CASSSTGDNSPLHF.

The DNA of the CDR3 is TGCGCCAGCAGCCAAGAGGGAGGGCGAGGGACCCAGTACTTC. It encodes CASSQEGGRGTQYF. J is TRBJ2-5 and V is TRBV4-3; TRBD2 matches 7 bases. Germline lookup yields CDR1 LGHNA and CDR2 YSLEER. The CDR3 is 14 residues long. V lost 0 bases and J lost 7; bases outside the gene matches: 5.

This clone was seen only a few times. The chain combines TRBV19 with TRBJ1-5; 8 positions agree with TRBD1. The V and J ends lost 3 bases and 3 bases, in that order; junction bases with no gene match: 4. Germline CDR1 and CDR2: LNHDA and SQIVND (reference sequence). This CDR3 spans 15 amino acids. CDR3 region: CASSIQGANNQPQHF. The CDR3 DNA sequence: TGTGCCAGTAGTATTCAGGGGGCCAACAATCAGCCCCAGCATTTT.

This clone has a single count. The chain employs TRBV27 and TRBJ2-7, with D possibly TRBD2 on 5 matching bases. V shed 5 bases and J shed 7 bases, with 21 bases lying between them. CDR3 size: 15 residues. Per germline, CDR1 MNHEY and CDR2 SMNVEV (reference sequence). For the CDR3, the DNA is TGTGCCAGCAGTCCACGCTCCGACGGCCGCGGGGAGCAGTACTTC. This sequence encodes CASSPRSDGRGEQYF.

The CDR3 region has the DNA TGTGCCAGCAGCCCGTTGGGGGGGGGCACAGATACGCAGTATTTT. It specifies CASSPLGGGTDTQYF. The chain employs TRBV5-6 and TRBJ2-3; 7 bases line up with TRBD2. The CDR3 is 15 amino acids. Germline assignment: CDR1 SGHDT and CDR2 YYEEEE. The J segment lost 1 base and the V segment lost 4 bases, leaving 6 bases of the junction unmatched. The variable domain in full, completed from reference TRBV5-6 and TRBJ2-3, reads DAGVTQSPTHLIKTRGQQVTLRCSPKSGHDTVSWYQQALGQGPQFIFQYYEEEERQRGNFPDRFSGHQFPNYSSELNVNALLLGDSALYLCASSPLGGGTDTQYFGPGTRLTVL.

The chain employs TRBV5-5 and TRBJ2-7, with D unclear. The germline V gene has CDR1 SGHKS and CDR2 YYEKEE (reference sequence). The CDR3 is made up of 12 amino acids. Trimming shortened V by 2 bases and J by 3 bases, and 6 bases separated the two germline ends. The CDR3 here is CASSFNLYEQYF. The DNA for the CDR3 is TGTGCCAGCAGCTTTAACCTCTACGAGCAGTACTTC. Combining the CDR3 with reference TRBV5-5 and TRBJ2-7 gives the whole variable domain DAGVTQSPTHLIKTRGQQVTLRCSPISGHKSVSWYQQVLGQGPQFIFQYYEKEERGRGNFPDRFSARQFPNYSSELNVNALLLGDSALYLCASSFNLYEQYFGPGTRLTVT.

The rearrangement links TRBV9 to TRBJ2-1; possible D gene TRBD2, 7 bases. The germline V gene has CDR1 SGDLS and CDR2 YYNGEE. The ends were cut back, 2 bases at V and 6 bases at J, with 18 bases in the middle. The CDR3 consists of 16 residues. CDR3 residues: CASSVAGALLANEQFF. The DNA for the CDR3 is TGTGCCAGCAGCGTGGCGGGGGCCTTACTAGCCAATGAGCAGTTCTTC.

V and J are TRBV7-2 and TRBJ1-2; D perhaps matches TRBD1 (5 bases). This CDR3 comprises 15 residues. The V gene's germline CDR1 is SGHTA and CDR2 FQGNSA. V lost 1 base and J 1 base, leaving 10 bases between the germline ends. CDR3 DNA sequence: TGTGCCAGCAGCTTAGAGGGGACGGTTAACTATGGCTACACCTTC. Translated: CASSLEGTVNYGYTF.

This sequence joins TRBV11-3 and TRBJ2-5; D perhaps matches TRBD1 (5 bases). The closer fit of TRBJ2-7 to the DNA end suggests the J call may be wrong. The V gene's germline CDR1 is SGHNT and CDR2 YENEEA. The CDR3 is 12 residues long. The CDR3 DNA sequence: TGTGCCAGCAGCCAAGACAGATACGAGCAGTACTTC. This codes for CASSQDRYEQYF.

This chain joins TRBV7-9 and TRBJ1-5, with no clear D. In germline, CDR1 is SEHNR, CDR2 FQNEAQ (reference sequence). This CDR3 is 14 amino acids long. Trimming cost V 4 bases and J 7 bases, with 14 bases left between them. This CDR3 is CASSYGTLWQPQHF. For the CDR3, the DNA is TGTGCCAGCAGCTACGGCACTTTGTGGCAGCCCCAGCATTTT.

DNA of the CDR3: TGCGCCAGCAGCCAAGATCAAAAGGGACGCTATGGCTACACCTTC. Translating it yields CASSQDQKGRYGYTF. The chain uses TRBV4-3 and TRBJ1-2, with D tentatively TRBD1 (5 bases). Trimming removed 0 bases from V and 4 bases from J, with 12 bases in between. CDR1 is LGHNA, CDR2 YSLEER, per germline. There are 15 residues in the CDR3.

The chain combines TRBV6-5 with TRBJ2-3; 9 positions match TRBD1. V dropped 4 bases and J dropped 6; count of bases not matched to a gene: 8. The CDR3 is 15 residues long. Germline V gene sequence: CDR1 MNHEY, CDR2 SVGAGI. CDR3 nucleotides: TGTGCCAGCAGTTCACAGGGGGCAGACGCGGATACGCAGTATTTT. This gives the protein CASSSQGADADTQYF.

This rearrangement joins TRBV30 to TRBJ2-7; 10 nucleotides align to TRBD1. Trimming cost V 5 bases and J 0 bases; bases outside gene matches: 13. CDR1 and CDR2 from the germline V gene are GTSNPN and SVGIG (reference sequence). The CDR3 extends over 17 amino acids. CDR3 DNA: TGTGCCTGGGACCGCCGTTCCGGGACAGGGGTCTCCTACGAGCAGTACTTC. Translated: CAWDRRSGTGVSYEQYF.

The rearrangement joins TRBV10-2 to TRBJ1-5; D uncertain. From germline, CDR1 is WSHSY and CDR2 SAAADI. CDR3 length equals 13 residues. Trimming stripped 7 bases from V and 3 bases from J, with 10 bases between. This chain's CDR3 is CASTADLNQPQHF. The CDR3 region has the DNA TGCGCCAGCACTGCCGACCTCAATCAGCCCCAGCATTTT.

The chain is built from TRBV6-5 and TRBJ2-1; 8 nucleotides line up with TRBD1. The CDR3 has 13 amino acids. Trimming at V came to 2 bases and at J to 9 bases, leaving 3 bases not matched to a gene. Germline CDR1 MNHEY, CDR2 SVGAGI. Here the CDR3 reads CASSYTRGPEQFF. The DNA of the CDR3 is TGTGCCAGCAGTTACACCAGGGGGCCTGAGCAGTTCTTC.

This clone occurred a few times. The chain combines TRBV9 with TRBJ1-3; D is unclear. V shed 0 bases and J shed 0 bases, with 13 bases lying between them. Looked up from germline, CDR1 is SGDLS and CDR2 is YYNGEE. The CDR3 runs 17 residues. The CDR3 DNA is TGTGCCAGCAGCGTAGGCCGTACCGCCTACTCTGGAAACACCATATATTTT. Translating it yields CASSVGRTAYSGNTIYF.

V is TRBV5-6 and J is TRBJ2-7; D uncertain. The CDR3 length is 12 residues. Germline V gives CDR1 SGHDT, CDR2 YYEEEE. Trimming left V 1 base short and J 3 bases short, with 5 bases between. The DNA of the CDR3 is TGTGCCAGCAGCTTGTACCTCTACGAGCAGTACTTC. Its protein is CASSLYLYEQYF. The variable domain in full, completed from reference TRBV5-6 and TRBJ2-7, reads DAGVTQSPTHLIKTRGQQVTLRCSPKSGHDTVSWYQQALGQGPQFIFQYYEEEERQRGNFPDRFSGHQFPNYSSELNVNALLLGDSALYLCASSLYLYEQYFGPGTRLTVT.

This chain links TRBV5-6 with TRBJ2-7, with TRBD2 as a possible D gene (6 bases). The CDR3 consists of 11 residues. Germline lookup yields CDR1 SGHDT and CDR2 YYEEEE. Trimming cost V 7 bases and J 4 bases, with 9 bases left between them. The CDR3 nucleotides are TGTGCCAGCGGCGCGGGATACGAGCAGTACTTC. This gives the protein CASGAGYEQYF.

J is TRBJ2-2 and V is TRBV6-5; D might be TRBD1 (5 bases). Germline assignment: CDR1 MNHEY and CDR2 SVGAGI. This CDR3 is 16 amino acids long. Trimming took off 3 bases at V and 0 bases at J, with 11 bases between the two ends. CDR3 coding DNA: TGTGCCAGCAGTTATTTTGGGGCCTCGAACACCGGGGAGCTGTTTTTT. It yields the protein CASSYFGASNTGELFF.

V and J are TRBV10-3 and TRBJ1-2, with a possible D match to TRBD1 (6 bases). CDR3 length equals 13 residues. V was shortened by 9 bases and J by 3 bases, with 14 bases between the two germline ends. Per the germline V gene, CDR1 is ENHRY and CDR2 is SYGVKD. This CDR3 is CAISLQGDYGYTF. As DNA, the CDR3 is TGTGCCATTAGCCTACAGGGCGACTATGGCTACACCTTC.

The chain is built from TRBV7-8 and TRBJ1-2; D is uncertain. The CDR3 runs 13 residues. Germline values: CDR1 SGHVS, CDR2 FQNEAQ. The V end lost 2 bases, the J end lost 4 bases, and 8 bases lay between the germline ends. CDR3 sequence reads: CASSLSVPYGYTF. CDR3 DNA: TGTGCCAGCAGCTTATCGGTTCCCTATGGCTACACCTTC.

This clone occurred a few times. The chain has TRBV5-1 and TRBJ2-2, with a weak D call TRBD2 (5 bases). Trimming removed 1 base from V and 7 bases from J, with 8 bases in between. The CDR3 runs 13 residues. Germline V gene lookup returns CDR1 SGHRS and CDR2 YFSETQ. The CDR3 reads CASSLMRDGELFF. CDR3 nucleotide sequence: TGCGCCAGCAGCTTGATGAGGGACGGGGAGCTGTTTTTT. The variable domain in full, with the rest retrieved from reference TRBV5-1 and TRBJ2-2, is KAGVTQTPRYLIKTRGQQVTLSCSPISGHRSVSWYQQTPGQGLQFLFEYFSETQRNKGNFPGRFSGRQFSNSRSEMNVSTLELGDSALYLCASSLMRDGELFFGEGSRLTVL.

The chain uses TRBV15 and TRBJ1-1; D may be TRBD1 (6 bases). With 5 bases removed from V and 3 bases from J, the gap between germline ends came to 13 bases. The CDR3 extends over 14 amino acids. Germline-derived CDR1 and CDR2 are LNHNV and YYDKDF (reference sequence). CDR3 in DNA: TGTGCCACCAGCGGAGGGGACACTGACACTGAAGCTTTCTTT. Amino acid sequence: CATSGGDTDTEAFF.

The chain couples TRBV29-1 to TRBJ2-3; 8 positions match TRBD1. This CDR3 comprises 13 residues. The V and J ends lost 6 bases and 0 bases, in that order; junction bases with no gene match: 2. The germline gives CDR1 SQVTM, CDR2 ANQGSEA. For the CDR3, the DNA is TGCAGCGTCCGACAGGGGAGCACAGATACGCAGTATTTT. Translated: CSVRQGSTDTQYF.

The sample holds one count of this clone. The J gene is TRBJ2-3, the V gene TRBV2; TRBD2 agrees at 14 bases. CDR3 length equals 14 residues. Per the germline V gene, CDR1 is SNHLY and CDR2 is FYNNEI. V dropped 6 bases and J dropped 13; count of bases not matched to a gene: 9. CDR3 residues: CASRPGLAGVPKYF. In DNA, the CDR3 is TGTGCCAGCAGGCCGGGACTAGCGGGGGTCCCTAAGTATTTT.